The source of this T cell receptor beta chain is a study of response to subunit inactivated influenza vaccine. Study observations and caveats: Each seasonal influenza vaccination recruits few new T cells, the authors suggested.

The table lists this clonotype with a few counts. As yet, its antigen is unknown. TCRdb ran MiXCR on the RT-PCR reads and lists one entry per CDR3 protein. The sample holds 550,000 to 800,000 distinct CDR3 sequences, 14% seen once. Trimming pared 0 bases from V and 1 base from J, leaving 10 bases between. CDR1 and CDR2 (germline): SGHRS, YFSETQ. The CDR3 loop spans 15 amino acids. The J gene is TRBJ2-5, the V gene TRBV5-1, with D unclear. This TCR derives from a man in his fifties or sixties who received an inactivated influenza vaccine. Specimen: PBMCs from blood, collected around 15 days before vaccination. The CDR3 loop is CASSLGSSSQETQYF. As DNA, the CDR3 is TGCGCCAGCAGCTTGGGGTCCAGCTCCCAAGAGACCCAGTACTTC.